Below, one T cell receptor beta chain is given with its context. The sample originates from a study of blood T cell repertoires in COVID-19. Study details: COVID-19 samples, acute and convalescent, were from the United States, Italy and Spain. From T cells, B-cell-depleted T cells, or PBMCs came the material, which was cDNA or gDNA.

The CDR3 totals 14 residues. Trimming cost V 5 bases and J 3 bases; bases outside gene matches: 3. Germline V CDR1 and CDR2: SGHVS, FNYEAQ. Per the original data handling: It was from reference gene primer amplification that nucleated cell counts were estimated. Clones were sequenced by immunoSEQ multiplex PCR, and TCRdb holds only the in-frame ones, with some missing. V, J and clone size are those of that table, while D and trimming were read from the DNA. The sample lists 80,000 to 100,000 clones, 70% to 85% occurring once. This TCR was recovered from a man aged 65 to 79 with active or convalescent COVID-19. Sequenced sample: peripheral blood. V gene TRBV7-6 combines with J gene TRBJ1-4; 7 bases are a match to TRBD1. Here the CDR3 DNA reads TGTGCCAGCAGCCAGGGACAGTCTAATGAAAAACTGTTTTTT. It is translated as CASSQGQSNEKLFF.